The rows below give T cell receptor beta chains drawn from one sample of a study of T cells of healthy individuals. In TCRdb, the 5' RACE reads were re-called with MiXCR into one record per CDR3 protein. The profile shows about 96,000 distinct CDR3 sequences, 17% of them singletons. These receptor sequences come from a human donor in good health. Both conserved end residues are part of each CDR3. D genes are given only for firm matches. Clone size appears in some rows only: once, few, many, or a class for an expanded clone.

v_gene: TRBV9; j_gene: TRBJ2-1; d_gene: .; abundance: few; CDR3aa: CASSPCELACEQFF; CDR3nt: TGTGCCAGCAGCCCCTGTGAACTAGCCTGTGAGCAGTTCTTC
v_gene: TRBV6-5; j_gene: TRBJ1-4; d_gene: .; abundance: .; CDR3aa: CASTPYQGGEKLFF; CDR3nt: TGTGCCAGCACTCCATATCAGGGAGGCGAAAAACTGTTTTTT
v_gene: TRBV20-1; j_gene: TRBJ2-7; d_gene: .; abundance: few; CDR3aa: CSASDPGKYEQYF; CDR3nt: TGCAGTGCATCCGACCCTGGGAAGTACGAGCAGTACTTC
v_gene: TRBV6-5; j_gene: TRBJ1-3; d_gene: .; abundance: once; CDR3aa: CASSITGSGNTIYF; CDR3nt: TGTGCCAGCAGTATAACAGGCTCTGGAAACACCATATATTTT
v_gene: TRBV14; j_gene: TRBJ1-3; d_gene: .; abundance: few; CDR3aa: CASSQELFPGRSGNTIYF; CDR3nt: TGTGCCAGCAGCCAAGAATTGTTTCCGGGGCGCTCTGGAAACACCATATATTTT
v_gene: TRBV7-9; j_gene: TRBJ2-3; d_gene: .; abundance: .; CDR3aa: CASSLADRGADTQYF; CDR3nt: TGTGCCAGCAGCTTAGCGGACCGAGGGGCAGATACGCAGTATTTT
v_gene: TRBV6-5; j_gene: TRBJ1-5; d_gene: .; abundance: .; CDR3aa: CASSSTRDGNQPQHF; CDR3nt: TGTGCCAGCAGTTCCACTCGGGACGGCAATCAGCCCCAGCATTTT
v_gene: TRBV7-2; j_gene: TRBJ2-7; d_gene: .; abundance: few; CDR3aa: CASSLQRYAEQYF; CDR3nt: TGTGCCAGCAGCCTCCAACGGTACGCCGAGCAGTACTTC
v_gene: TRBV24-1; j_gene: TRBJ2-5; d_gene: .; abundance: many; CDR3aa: CATSDPDKERKETQYF; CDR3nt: TGTGCCACCAGTGACCCTGACAAGGAGAGAAAAGAGACCCAGTACTTC
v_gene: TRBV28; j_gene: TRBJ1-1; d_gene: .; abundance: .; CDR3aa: CASSGTGVWTEAFF; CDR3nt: TGTGCCAGCAGCGGGACCGGCGTTTGGACTGAAGCTTTCTTT
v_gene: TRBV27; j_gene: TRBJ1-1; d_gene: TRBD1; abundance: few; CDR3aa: CASSSGQGRFTNTEAFF; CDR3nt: TGTGCCAGCAGTTCCGGACAGGGGCGCTTCACGAACACTGAAGCTTTCTTT
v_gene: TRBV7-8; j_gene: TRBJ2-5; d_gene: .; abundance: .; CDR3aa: CASSSYRESRETQYF; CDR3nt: TGTGCCAGCAGCTCCTATCGGGAGTCGCGAGAGACCCAGTACTTC
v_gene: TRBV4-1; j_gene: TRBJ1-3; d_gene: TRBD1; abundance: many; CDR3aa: CASSHRDRSGNTIYF; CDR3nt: TGCGCCAGCAGCCACAGGGACAGGTCTGGAAACACCATATATTTT
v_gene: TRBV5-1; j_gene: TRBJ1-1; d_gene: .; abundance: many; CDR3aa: CASAKQGVNTEAFF; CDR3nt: TGCGCCAGCGCCAAACAAGGCGTGAACACTGAAGCTTTCTTT
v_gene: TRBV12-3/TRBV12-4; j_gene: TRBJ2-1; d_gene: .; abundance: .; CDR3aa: CASTRRVTDEQFF; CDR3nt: TGTGCCAGCACACGGAGGGTGACAGATGAGCAGTTCTTC
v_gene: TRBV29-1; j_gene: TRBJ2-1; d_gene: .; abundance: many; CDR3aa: CSAARNQGEQFF; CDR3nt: TGCAGCGCCGCGAGGAACCAGGGTGAGCAGTTCTTC
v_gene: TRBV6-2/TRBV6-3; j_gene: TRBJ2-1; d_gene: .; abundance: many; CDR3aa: CASSVPGAASYNEQFF; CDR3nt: TGTGCCAGTTCCGTTCCCGGGGCCGCCTCCTACAATGAGCAGTTCTTC
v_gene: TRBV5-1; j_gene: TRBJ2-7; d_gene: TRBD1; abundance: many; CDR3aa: CASSGGTGSYEQYF; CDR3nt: TGCGCCAGCAGCGGTGGGACAGGGTCCTACGAGCAGTACTTC
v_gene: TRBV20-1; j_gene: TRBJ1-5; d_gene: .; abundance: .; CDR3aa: CSARDPKGLYQPQHF; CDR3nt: TGCAGTGCTAGAGATCCGAAGGGACTTTATCAGCCCCAGCATTTT
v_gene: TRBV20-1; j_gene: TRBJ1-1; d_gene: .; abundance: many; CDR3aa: CSALNRFSGTEAFF; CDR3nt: TGCAGTGCTCTAAACAGGTTCTCGGGCACTGAAGCTTTCTTT
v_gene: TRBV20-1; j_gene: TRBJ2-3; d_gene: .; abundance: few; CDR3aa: CSARATAGRGTDTQYF; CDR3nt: TGCAGTGCTAGAGCTACGGCGGGGCGAGGCACAGATACGCAGTATTTT
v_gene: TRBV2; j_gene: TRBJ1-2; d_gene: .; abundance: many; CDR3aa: CASRFSDNGYTF; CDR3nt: TGTGCCAGCAGGTTCTCTGATAATGGCTACACCTTC
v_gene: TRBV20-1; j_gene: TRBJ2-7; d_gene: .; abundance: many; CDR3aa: CSARGVTGGEQYF; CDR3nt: TGCAGTGCTAGAGGGGTTACTGGCGGCGAGCAGTACTTC
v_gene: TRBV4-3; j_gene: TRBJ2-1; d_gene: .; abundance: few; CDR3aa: CASSQGGPANEQFF; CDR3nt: TGCGCCAGCAGCCAAGGAGGCCCGGCCAATGAGCAGTTCTTC
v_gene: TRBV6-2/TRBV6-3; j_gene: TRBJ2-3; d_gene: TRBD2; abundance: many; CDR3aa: CASSSLAGRGTQYF; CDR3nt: TGTGCCAGCAGTTCGCTAGCGGGGCGAGGTACGCAGTATTTT
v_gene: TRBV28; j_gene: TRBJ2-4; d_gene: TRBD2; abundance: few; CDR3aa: CASSSQRGEKNIQYF; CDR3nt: TGTGCCAGCAGTTCCCAGCGGGGGGAGAAAAACATTCAGTACTTC
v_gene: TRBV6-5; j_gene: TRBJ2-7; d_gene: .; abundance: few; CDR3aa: CASSPLTLGEQYF; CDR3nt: TGTGCCAGCAGCCCCTTAACGCTGGGAGAGCAGTACTTC
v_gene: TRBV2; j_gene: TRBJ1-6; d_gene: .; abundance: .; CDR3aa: CASFPRRATSSPLHF; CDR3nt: TGTGCCAGCTTTCCCCGGAGAGCGACGTCTTCACCCCTCCACTTT
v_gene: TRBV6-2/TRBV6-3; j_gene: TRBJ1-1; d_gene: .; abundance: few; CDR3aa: CASSPSPGTYTEAFF; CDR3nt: TGTGCCAGCAGTCCTTCCCCGGGGACATACACTGAAGCTTTCTTT
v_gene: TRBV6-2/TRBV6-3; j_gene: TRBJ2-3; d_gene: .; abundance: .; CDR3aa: CASSKMQGSTQYF; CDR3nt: TGTGCCAGCAGTAAGATGCAGGGTTCTACGCAGTATTTT
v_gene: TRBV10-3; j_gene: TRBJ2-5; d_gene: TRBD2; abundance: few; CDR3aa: CAISGSLGLAGEGLQETQYF; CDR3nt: TGTGCCATCAGTGGATCTCTGGGACTAGCGGGAGAAGGGCTCCAAGAGACCCAGTACTTC
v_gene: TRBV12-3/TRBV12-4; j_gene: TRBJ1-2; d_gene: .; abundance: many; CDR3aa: CASSQPTRYGYTF; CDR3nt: TGTGCCAGCAGCCAACCGACTCGTTATGGCTACACCTTC
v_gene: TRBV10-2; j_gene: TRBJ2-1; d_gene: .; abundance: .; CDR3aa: CASSEGTAKGNEQFF; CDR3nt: TGCGCCAGCAGTGAAGGAACCGCCAAAGGGAATGAGCAGTTCTTC